Given below is one T cell receptor beta chain in context. The sample belongs to a study of cytomegalovirus exposure and HLA in healthy donors. In the PCR, 60 Vbeta and 13 Jbeta primers were used. Only in-frame clones appear in the TCRdb table, and some are missing; sequencing was by immunoSEQ multiplex PCR. The table has fewer than 200,000 clones, roughly three quarters seen once. This CDR3 region has 13 residues. V lost 7 bases, J lost 4 bases, and 4 bases stayed unmatched. Germline CDR1 and CDR2: MDHEN and SYDVKM. The clonotype originates from a man between 60 and 75 years old in good health and CMV-seronegative. The rearrangement links TRBV28 to TRBJ2-3; 8 bases are a match to TRBD2. Sequenced input: PBMCs. CDR3 in amino acids: CASNGGAADTQYF. The DNA of the CDR3 is TGTGCCAGCAACGGGGGGGCGGCAGATACGCAGTATTTT.